The entry that follows covers one T cell receptor beta chain sequence. The CDR3 runs to 12 residues. Germline-derived CDR1 and CDR2 are MNHNS and SASEGT. Deletions cut 1 base from V and 6 bases from J, with 4 bases between. This table comes from immunoSEQ multiplex PCR, and its TCRdb copy is limited to in-frame clones, with some not included. The repertoire holds 150,000 to 190,000 clones, with about 85% as singletons. The data originate from a study of blood T cell repertoires in COVID-19. Sequenced material: peripheral blood. The chain employs TRBV6-1 and TRBJ2-1, with D unclear. The receptor comes from a woman in her sixties with COVID-19, enrolled during active disease. Written as DNA, the CDR3 is TGTGCCAGCAGTGAAGTCGGCAATGAGCAGTTCTTC. It translates to CASSEVGNEQFF.